This T cell receptor (beta chain) was identified in a study of shared clonotypes between healthy human individuals. Details on this clone: Distinct nucleotide sequences in the sample also encode this CDR3.

Profiling relied on immunoSEQ multiplex PCR, and the TCRdb table lists in-frame clones only, not all of them. Here the sample spans roughly 2.2 million clones, more than 85% being singletons. Input material: naive CD4+ T cells from PBMCs. The sample's subset: CD45RA+ positively selected. The clonotype originates from a man in his late teens or twenties in good health. Some clones in this sample may be carry-over from other donors' samples.

CDR3 protein: CASSLGVSSYNEQFF. The CDR3, as DNA: TGTGCCAGCAGCTTAGGGGTGAGCTCCTACAATGAGCAGTTCTTC. The chain recombines TRBV7-2 with TRBJ2-1; D gene ambiguous. V dropped 1 base and J dropped 0 bases, with 7 bases sitting between them. This CDR3 region has 15 residues. Per germline, CDR1 SGHTA and CDR2 FQGNSA.